The sequence of this T cell receptor beta chain was determined in a study of blood T cell repertoires in COVID-19. Whole-study context: COVID-19 samples collected from the United States, Italy and Spain covered acute and convalescent phases.

Which cohort a participant joined came from the clinical history participants gave. In the authors' methods: Estimation of nucleated cell counts relied on the amplification of reference gene primers. Sequencing used immunoSEQ multiplex PCR; TCRdb keeps in-frame clones, though not all of them. The D gene and trimming were derived from the DNA, and the V and J assignments and clone size from that table. Among hundreds of thousands of clones, approximately 83% were seen once, and the ten largest hold 2.2%. The germline V and J ends were trimmed by 6 bases and 7 bases, with 13 bases remaining between them. The CDR3 has 13 amino acids. Germline V CDR1 and CDR2: SNHLY, FYNNEI.

The sample was PBMCs or T cells enriched from blood (not recorded which). The sequence derives from a young man who had recovered from COVID-19. The rearrangement links TRBV2 to TRBJ1-5, with D uncertain. The CDR3 bases are TGTGCCAGCAGCGGATCTCTGGGCCAGCCCCAGCATTTT. This codes for CASSGSLGQPQHF. The full variable domain, completed using reference TRBV2 and TRBJ1-5, is EPEVTQTPSHQVTQMGQEVILRCVPISNHLYFYWYRQILGQKVEFLVSFYNNEISEKSEIFDDQFSVERPDGSNFTLKIRSTKLEDSAMYFCASSGSLGQPQHFGDGTRLSIL.